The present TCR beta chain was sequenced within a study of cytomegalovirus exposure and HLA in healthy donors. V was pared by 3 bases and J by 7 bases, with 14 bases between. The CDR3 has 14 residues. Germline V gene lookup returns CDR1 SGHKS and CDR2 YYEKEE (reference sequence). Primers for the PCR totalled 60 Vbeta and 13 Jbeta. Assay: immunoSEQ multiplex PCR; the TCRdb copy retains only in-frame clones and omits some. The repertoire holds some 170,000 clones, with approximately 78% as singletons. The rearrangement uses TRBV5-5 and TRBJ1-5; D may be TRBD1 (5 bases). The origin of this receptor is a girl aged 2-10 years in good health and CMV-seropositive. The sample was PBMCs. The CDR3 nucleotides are TGTGCCAGCAGCTCCCAGGGTCTAGGACAGCCCCAGCATTTT. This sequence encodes CASSSQGLGQPQHF.